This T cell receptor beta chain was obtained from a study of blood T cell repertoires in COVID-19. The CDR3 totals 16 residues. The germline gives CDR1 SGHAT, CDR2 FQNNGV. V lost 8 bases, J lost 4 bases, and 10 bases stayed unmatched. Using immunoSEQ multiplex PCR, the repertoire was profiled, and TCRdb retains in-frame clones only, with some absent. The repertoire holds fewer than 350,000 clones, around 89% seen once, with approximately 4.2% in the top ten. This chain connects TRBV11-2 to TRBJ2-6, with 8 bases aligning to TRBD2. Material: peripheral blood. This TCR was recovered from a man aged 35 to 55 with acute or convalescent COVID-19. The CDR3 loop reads CASFPGLEGGANVLTF. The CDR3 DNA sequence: TGTGCCAGCTTTCCGGGACTAGAGGGGGGGGCCAACGTCCTGACTTTC.